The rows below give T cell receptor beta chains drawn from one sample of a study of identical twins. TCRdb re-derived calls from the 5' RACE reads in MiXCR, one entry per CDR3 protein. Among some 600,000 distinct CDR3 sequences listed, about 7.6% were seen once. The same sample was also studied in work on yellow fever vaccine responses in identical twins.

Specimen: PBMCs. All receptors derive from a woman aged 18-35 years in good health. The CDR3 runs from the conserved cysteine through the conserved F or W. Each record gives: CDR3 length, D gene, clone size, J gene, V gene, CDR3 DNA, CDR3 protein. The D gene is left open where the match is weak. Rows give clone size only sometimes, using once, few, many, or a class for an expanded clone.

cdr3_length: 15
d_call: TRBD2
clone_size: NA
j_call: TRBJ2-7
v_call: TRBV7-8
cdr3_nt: TGTGCCAGCAGCTTATCCGGGGGACTAGCGTGGGAGCAGTACTTC
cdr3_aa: CASSLSGGLAWEQYF

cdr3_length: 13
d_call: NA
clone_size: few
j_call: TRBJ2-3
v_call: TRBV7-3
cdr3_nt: TGTGCCAGCAGTCCAGCAGGGACAGATACGCAGTATTTT
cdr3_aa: CASSPAGTDTQYF

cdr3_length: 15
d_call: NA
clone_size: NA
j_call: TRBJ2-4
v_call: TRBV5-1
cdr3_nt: TGCGCCAGCAGCTCGCCTCTAGACGCCAAAAACATTCAGTACTTC
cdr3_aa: CASSSPLDAKNIQYF

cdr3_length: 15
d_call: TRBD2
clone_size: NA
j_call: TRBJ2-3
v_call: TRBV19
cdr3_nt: TGTGCCAGCGAACAAGCGGGAGGAGGCACAGATACGCAGTATTTT
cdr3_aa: CASEQAGGGTDTQYF

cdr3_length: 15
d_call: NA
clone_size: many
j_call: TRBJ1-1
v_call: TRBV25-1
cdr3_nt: TGTGCCAGCAGGGAGGGTCGGGGGGCGAACACTGAAGCTTTCTTT
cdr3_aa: CASREGRGANTEAFF

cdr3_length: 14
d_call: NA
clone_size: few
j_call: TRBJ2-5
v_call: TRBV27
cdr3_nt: TGTGCCAGCAGTTTCTTGGGGCTCCAAGAGACCCAGTACTTC
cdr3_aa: CASSFLGLQETQYF

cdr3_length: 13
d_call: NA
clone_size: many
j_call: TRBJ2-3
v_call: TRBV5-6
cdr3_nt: TGTGCCATCTCGACAGGGAGGTCAGATACGCAGTATTTT
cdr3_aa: CAISTGRSDTQYF

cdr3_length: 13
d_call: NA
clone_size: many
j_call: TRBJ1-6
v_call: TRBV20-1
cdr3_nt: TGCAGTGCTAGAGAGGAACTCAATTCACCCCTCCACTTT
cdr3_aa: CSAREELNSPLHF

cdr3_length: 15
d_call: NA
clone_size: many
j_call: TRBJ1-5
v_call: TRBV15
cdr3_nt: TGTGCCACTCTGCTAGGCAGGGTTGGCAATCAGCCCCAGCATTTT
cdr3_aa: CATLLGRVGNQPQHF

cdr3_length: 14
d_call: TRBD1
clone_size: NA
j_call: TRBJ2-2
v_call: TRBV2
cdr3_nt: TGTGCCAGCAGGGGACAGGTCTCCACCGGGGAGCTGTTTTTT
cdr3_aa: CASRGQVSTGELFF

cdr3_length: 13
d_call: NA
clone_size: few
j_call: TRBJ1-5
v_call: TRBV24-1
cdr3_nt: TGTGCCACCAGTGATTACAGGGATCAGCCCCAGCATTTT
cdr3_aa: CATSDYRDQPQHF

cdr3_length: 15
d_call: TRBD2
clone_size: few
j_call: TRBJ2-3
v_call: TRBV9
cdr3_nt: TGTGCCAGCAGCAAAAGCGGGGGGGCTGGAGATACGCAGTATTTT
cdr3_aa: CASSKSGGAGDTQYF

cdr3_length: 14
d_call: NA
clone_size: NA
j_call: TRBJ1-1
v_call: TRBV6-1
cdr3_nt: TGTGCCAGCAGAAGGGAGAGTTCGAACACTGAAGCTTTCTTT
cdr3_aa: CASRRESSNTEAFF

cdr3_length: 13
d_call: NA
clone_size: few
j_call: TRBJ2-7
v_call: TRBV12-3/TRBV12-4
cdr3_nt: TGTGCCAGCAGCCTCCAGTCTGCCTACGAGCAGTACTTC
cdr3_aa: CASSLQSAYEQYF

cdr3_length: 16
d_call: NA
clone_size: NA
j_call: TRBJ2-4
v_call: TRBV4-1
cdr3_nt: TGCGCCAGCAGCCAAGGAGGGGGGACCCCCCAGGACATTCAGTACTTC
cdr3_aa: CASSQGGGTPQDIQYF

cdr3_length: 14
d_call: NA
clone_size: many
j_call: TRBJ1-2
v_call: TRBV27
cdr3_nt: TGTGCCAGCAGTCCCCATGACACTCCCTATGGCTACACCTTC
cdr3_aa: CASSPHDTPYGYTF

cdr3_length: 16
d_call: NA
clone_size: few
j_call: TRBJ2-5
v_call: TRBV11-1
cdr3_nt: TGTGCCAGCAGCTTCGCTGGGAGCGGGTCCCAAGAGACCCAGTACTTC
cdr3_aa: CASSFAGSGSQETQYF

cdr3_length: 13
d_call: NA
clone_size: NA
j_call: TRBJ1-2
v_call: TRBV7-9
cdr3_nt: TGTGCCAGCAACCAGGGCTCTTCGTATGGCTACACCTTC
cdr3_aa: CASNQGSSYGYTF

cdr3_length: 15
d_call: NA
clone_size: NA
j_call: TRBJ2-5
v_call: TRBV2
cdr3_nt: TGTGCCAGCAGTGAAATGTGGCGGGGGCCAGAGACCCAGTACTTC
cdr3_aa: CASSEMWRGPETQYF

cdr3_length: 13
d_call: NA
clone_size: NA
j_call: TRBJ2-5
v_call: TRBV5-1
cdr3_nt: TGCGCCAGCGGCTTGCCACCCCAAGAGACCCAGTACTTC
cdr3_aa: CASGLPPQETQYF

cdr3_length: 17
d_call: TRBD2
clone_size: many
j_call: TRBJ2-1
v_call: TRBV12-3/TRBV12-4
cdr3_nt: TGTGCCACCAAAAGGACCACGGGGGGAGGATCCTACAATGAGCAGTTCTTC
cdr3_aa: CATKRTTGGGSYNEQFF

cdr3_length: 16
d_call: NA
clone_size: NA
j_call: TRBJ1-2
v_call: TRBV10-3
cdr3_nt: TGTGCCATCAGTAGAACCCTGACCGGCGAAGGGTATGGCTACACCTTC
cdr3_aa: CAISRTLTGEGYGYTF

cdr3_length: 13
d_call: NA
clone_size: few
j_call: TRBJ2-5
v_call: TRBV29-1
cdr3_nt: TGCAGCGTTGAGCGTCGTAAGCAAGAGACCCAGTACTTC
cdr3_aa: CSVERRKQETQYF

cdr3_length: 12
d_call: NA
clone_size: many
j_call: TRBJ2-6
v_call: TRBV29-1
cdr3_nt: TGCAGCGTTGAAGGTGGGGCCAACGTCCTGACTTTC
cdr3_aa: CSVEGGANVLTF

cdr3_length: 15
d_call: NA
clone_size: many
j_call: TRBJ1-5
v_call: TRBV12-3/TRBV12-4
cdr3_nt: TGTGCCAGCAGTCTCGCCCTAACCGGGGTCCCCCCCCAGCATTTT
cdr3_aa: CASSLALTGVPPQHF

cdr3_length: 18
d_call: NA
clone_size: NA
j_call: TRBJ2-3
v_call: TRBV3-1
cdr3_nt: TGTGCCACCAGCCAAGAAGGTTGGGGGCGGGGGCGTACAGATACGCAGTATTTT
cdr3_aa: CATSQEGWGRGRTDTQYF

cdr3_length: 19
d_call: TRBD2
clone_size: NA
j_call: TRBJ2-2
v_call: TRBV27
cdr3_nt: TGTGCCAGCAGTAAACCCCGGACTAGCGGGAGCCTAAACACCGGGGAGCTGTTTTTT
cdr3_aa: CASSKPRTSGSLNTGELFF

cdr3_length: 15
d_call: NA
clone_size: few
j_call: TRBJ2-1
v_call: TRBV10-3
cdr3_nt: TGTGCCATCAGACTAGGGGAGTTCCCCTACAATGAGCAGTTCTTC
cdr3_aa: CAIRLGEFPYNEQFF

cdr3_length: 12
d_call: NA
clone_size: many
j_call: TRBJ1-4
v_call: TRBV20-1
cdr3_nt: TGCAGCGGCGGGGGGGGCAATGAAAAACTGTTTTTT
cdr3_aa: CSGGGGNEKLFF

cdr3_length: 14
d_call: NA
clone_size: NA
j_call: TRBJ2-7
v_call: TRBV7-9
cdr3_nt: TGTGCCAGCAGACCATGGACACCTTACTACGAGCAGTACTTC
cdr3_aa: CASRPWTPYYEQYF

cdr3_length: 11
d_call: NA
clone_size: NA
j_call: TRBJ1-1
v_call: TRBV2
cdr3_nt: TGTGCCAGCATATCAGGCACTGAAGCTTTCTTT
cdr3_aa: CASISGTEAFF

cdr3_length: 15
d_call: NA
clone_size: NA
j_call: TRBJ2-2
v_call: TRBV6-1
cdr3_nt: TGTGCCAGCAGTGAAGCGGCGGAGGCCACCGGGGAGCTGTTTTTT
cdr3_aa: CASSEAAEATGELFF

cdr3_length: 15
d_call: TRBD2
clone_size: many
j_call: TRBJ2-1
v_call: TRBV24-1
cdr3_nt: TGTGCCACCAGTGATAGGACTAGCGGGGGCAATGAGCAGTTCTTC
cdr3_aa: CATSDRTSGGNEQFF

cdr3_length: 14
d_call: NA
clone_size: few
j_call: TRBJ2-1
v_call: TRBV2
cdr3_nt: TGTGCCAGCACCGAAGAGCAGGGGTTCGGTGAGCAGTTCTTC
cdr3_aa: CASTEEQGFGEQFF

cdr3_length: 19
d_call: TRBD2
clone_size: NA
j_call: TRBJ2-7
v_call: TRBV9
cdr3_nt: TGTGCCAGAGAACCCACGGGACTAGCGGGAGTAAGTGGCGCCTACGAGCAGTACTTC
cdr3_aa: CAREPTGLAGVSGAYEQYF

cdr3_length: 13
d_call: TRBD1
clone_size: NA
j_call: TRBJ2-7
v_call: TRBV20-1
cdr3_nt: TGCAGTGCTTCCCGGACAGGGGCTTACGAGCAGTACTTC
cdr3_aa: CSASRTGAYEQYF

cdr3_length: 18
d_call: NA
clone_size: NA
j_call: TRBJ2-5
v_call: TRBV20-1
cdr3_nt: TGCAGTGCTCCGCGCCGGACAGGAGGGCTGGAGTTTAGCGAGACCCAGTACTTC
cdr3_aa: CSAPRRTGGLEFSETQYF

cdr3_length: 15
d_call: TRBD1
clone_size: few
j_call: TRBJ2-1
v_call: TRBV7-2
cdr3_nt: TGTGCCAGCAGCTTAGCGGGACAGGCATACAATGAGCAGTTCTTC
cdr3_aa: CASSLAGQAYNEQFF

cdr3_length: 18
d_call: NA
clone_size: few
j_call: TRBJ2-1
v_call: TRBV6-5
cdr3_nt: TGTGCCAGCAGTTACTCTCTACACTACACAAAAGTCTACAATGAGCAGTTCTTC
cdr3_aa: CASSYSLHYTKVYNEQFF

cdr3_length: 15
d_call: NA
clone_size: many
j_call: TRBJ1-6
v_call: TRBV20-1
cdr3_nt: TGCAGTGCTACCTCCCCCACAGGGCCTAATTCACCCCTCCACTTT
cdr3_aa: CSATSPTGPNSPLHF

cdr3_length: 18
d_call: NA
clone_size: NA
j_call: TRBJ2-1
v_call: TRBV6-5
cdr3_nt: TGTGCCAGCAGTTACTTGGCATTCAGTATAGGCTCCTACAATGAGCAGTTCTTC
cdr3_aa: CASSYLAFSIGSYNEQFF

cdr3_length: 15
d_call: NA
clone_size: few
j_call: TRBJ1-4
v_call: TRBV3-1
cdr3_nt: TGTGCCAGCAGCCAGTCCGACAGACGTAATGAAAAACTGTTTTTT
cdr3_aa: CASSQSDRRNEKLFF

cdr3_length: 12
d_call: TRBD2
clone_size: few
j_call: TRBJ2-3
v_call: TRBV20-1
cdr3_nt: TGCAGCCGGGGGGGGGGCACAGATACGCAGTATTTT
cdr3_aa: CSRGGGTDTQYF

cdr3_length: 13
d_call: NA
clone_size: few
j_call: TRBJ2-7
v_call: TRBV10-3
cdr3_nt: TGTGCCATCACGGGGGACAGCACCTACGAGCAGTACTTC
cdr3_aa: CAITGDSTYEQYF

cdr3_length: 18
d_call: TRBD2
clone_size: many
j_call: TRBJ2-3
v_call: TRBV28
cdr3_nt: TGTGCCAGCAGTTTATCCCGCTTAGCGGGAGAGCAAGCAGATACGCAGTATTTT
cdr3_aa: CASSLSRLAGEQADTQYF

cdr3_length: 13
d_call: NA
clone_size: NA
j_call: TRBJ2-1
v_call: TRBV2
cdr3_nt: TGTGCCAGCAGTGGGTCAGCCTTCAATGAGCAGTTCTTC
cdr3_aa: CASSGSAFNEQFF

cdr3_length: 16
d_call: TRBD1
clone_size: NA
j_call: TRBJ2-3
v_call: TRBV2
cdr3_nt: TGTGCCAGCAGTGAAGGGGGACAGGGGGCCTCAGATACGCAGTATTTT
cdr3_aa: CASSEGGQGASDTQYF

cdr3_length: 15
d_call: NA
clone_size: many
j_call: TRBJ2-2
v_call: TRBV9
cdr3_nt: TGTGCCAGCAGCCCCTTAGCGCAGAACACCGGGGAGCTGTTTTTT
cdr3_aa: CASSPLAQNTGELFF

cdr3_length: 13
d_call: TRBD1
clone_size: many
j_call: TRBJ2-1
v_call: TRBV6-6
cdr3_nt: TGTGCCAGCGTTGGACAGGGAAACAATGAGCAGTTCTTC
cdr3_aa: CASVGQGNNEQFF

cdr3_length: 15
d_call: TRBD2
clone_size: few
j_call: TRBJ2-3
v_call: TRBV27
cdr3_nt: TGTGCCAGCAGGAAGCGGGGGGGTGTTCAAGATACGCAGTATTTT
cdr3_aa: CASRKRGGVQDTQYF

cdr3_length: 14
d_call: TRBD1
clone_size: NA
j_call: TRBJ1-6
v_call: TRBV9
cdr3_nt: TGTGCCAGCAGCGCGGACAGGGGACTATCACCCCTCCACTTT
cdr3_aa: CASSADRGLSPLHF